The 19 T cell receptor beta chains in this list originate from one sample, sequenced in a study of T cell responses to AZD1222 COVID-19 vaccine (dated by TCRdb to the early 2020s). Libraries came from the immunoSEQ multiplex PCR assay. In TCRdb, the immuneACCESS table is reduced to in-frame sequences with V and J assigned. These tables do not hold every clone; where another copy was compared, an unresolved V gene accounts for under half, and the others remain unexplained. The sample contains around 35,000 clones, roughly 90% of them found a single time. 6.8% of the sample is taken by the ten largest. According to the study, the label for this sample's time point signals: baseline before first vaccination. The specimen was peripheral blood, collected on day 0 of AZD1222 vaccination. These TCRs come from an adult in good health.

The gene calls are TRBV7-2 and TRBJ1-4, with D possibly TRBD1 on 5 matching bases. The germline gives CDR1 SGHTA, CDR2 FQGNSA. V was clipped by 4 bases and J by 4 bases, with 13 bases between them. The CDR3 covers 15 residues. The CDR3 nucleotides are TGTGCCAGCAGCTCCACGAGACAGTTTAATGAAAAACTGTTTTTT. Translated, it gives CASSSTRQFNEKLFF.

The chain employs TRBV19 and TRBJ2-5; possibly TRBD1 or TRBD2 for D (6 bases each). Germline V gene lookup returns CDR1 LNHDA and CDR2 SQIVND (reference sequence). The CDR3 has 14 amino acids. V shed 9 bases and J shed 2 bases, with 16 bases lying between them. The CDR3, as DNA: TGTGCCAGCGGACAGTCACGGGGGCAAGAGACCCAGTACTTC. Its protein is CASGQSRGQETQYF. The full variable domain, its missing parts supplied by reference TRBV19 and TRBJ2-5, is DGGITQSPKYLFRKEGQNVTLSCEQNLNHDAMYWYRQDPGQGLRLIYYSQIVNDFQKGDIAEGYSVSREKKESFPLTVTSAQKNPTAFYLCASGQSRGQETQYFGPGTRLLVL.

This clone has just one count. The chain is built from TRBV28 and TRBJ1-2; tentative D call: TRBD1 (6 bases). The CDR3 extends over 11 amino acids. Trimming took off 8 bases at V and 8 bases at J, with 12 bases between the two ends. From germline, CDR1 is MDHEN and CDR2 SYDVKM. The CDR3 loop reads CASVGGKGYTF. CDR3 coding DNA: TGTGCCAGCGTAGGGGGGAAAGGCTACACCTTC.

J is TRBJ2-7 and V is TRBV20-1; the D is unclear. The germline V and J ends were trimmed by 3 bases and 3 bases, with 9 bases remaining between them. CDR3 size: 12 residues. Germline CDR1 reads DFQATT; CDR2 reads SNEGSKA (reference sequence). The CDR3 loop reads CSASRVDYEQYF. In DNA, the CDR3 is TGCAGTGCTAGTAGGGTGGACTACGAGCAGTACTTC.

In regard to this clone: Germline is not matched at one junction end, which may reflect a read error. The rearrangement links TRBV25-1 to TRBJ2-7; TRBD1 matches at 8 bases. Germline-derived CDR1 and CDR2 are MGHDK and SYGVNS. The CDR3 has 13 residues. The CDR3 spells CANSKGQGDEQYF. The CDR3 nucleotides read TGTGCCAACAGTAAAGGACAGGGAGACGAGCAGTACTTC.

J is TRBJ1-5 and V is TRBV10-3; 7 bases map to TRBD1. Germline trimming cut 3 bases from V and 7 bases from J; bases unmatched to any gene: 6. The germline V gene has CDR1 ENHRY and CDR2 SYGVKD. The CDR3 contains 14 residues. CDR3 coding DNA: TGTGCCATCAGTGAAGGGCAGGGGGAACAGCCCCAGCATTTT. Encoded protein: CAISEGQGEQPQHF.

The rearrangement joins TRBV19 to TRBJ1-6; D call uncertain. Between the trimmed V and J ends, which lost 4 bases and 8 bases, there was a span of 6 bases. The CDR3 length is 12 residues. Germline V lookup: CDR1 LNHDA, CDR2 SQIVND (reference sequence). In nucleotides, the CDR3 is TGTGCCAGTAGTAGAGGAGATTCACCCCTCCACTTT. Translated: CASSRGDSPLHF.

The count of this clone is one. CDR3 DNA: TGTGCCAGCAGTCCCCCTCGGACAGGGGTCGGCCTGAGCACTGAAGCTTTCTTT. Its translation: CASSPPRTGVGLSTEAFF. V is TRBV27 and J is TRBJ1-1; the match to TRBD1 covers 9 bases. Unmatched junction bases numbered 17, after V lost 5 bases and J lost 4 bases. There are 18 residues in the CDR3. In germline, CDR1 is MNHEY, CDR2 SMNVEV (reference sequence).

The CDR3 spells CASSLTSGRTDTQYF. CDR3 DNA sequence: TGCGCCAGCAGCCTCACTAGCGGACGCACAGATACGCAGTATTTT. The chain links TRBV4-1 to TRBJ2-3; 8 nucleotides agree with TRBD2. V was pared by 4 bases and J by 1 base, with 4 bases of the junction left unmatched. CDR3 length equals 15 residues. The germline V gene has CDR1 MGHRA and CDR2 YSYEKL.

This rearrangement joins TRBV20-1 to TRBJ1-1, with D perhaps TRBD1 (6 bases). CDR3 length equals 13 residues. V lost 3 bases and J 3 bases, leaving 11 bases between the germline ends. Germline assignment: CDR1 DFQATT and CDR2 SNEGSKA (reference sequence). CDR3 amino acids: CSASGGGHTEAFF. CDR3 coding DNA: TGCAGTGCTAGTGGGGGGGGGCACACTGAAGCTTTCTTT.

The rearrangement uses TRBV12-3 or TRBV12-4 and TRBJ1-1; D gene uncertain. The CDR3 is 13 amino acids. V dropped 4 bases and J dropped 8 bases, with 14 bases sitting between them. The CDR3: CASSSPLTVEAFF. CDR3 nucleotide sequence: TGTGCCAGCAGTTCCCCTCTGACGGTGGAAGCTTTCTTT.

Here the CDR3 reads CASSSSYEQYF. The CDR3 DNA reads as TGTGCCAGCAGCAGCAGCTACGAGCAGTACTTC. The V gene is TRBV28, the J gene TRBJ2-7, with D unresolved. V lost 6 bases to trimming and J lost 3 bases, with 6 bases between them. This CDR3 is 11 amino acids long. The V gene's germline CDR1 is MDHEN and CDR2 SYDVKM.

V gene TRBV14 combines with J gene TRBJ2-3; D gene unclear. This CDR3 spans 14 amino acids. The germline V gene encodes CDR1 SGHDN and CDR2 FVKESK. V gave up 4 bases and J gave up 2 bases, with 10 bases separating them. The DNA for the CDR3 is TGTGCCAGCAGCCGACCGATAAACACAGATACGCAGTATTTT. This sequence encodes CASSRPINTDTQYF. The whole variable domain, filled in from reference TRBV14 and TRBJ2-3, reads EAGVTQFPSHSVIEKGQTVTLRCDPISGHDNLYWYRRVMGKEIKFLLHFVKESKQDESGMPNNRFLAERTGGTYSTLKVQPAELEDSGVYFCASSRPINTDTQYFGPGTRLTVL.

This chain connects TRBV6-5 to TRBJ2-7; TRBD1 agrees at 10 bases. V lost 0 bases to trimming and J lost 1 base; unmatched junction nucleotides: 0. The V gene's germline CDR1 is MNHEY and CDR2 SVGAGI. The CDR3 is 15 amino acids. The CDR3 nucleotides are TGTGCCAGCAGTTACTCGGGACAGGGGTCCTACGAGCAGTACTTC. It encodes CASSYSGQGSYEQYF.

The rearrangement joins TRBV11-2 to TRBJ2-2; D is undetermined. CDR3 size: 15 residues. The germline CDR1 and CDR2 sequences are SGHAT and FQNNGV. V lost 1 base and J lost 3, with 9 bases in between. CDR3 sequence reads: CASSLGRQYTGELFF. The CDR3 DNA reads TGTGCCAGCAGCTTAGGCAGGCAGTACACCGGGGAGCTGTTTTTT.

The chain carries TRBV28 and TRBJ1-2, with 7 bases aligning to TRBD1. This CDR3 has 16 amino acids. Germline V gene data show CDR1 as MDHEN and CDR2 as SYDVKM. V trimming: 6 bases; J trimming: 0 bases; junction bases outside the gene matches: 10. This CDR3 reads CASSSTPGTANYGYTF. The CDR3 DNA is TGTGCCAGCAGCTCTACACCCGGGACAGCTAACTATGGCTACACCTTC.

This sequence joins TRBV18 and TRBJ1-5; D perhaps matches TRBD1 (6 bases). Germline CDR1 reads KGHSH; CDR2 reads LQKENI. This CDR3 is 14 amino acids long. V shed 3 bases and J shed 4 bases, with 10 bases lying between them. The CDR3 loop reads CASSPEQGNQPQHF. CDR3 coding DNA: TGTGCCAGCTCACCGGAACAGGGAAATCAGCCCCAGCATTTT.

This sequence joins TRBV2 and TRBJ1-5, with D possibly matching TRBD1 (5 bases). CDR3 size: 13 residues. V lost 7 bases and J 5 bases, leaving 12 bases between the germline ends. The germline CDR1 and CDR2 sequences are SNHLY and FYNNEI. The CDR3 loop reads CASNRQTDQPQHF. CDR3 DNA sequence: TGTGCCAGCAATCGACAGACTGATCAGCCCCAGCATTTT.

This sequence joins TRBV9 and TRBJ1-3; maybe TRBD1 (5 bases). Germline V CDR1 and CDR2: SGDLS, YYNGEE. This CDR3 has 13 amino acids. The germline V and J ends were trimmed by 8 bases and 3 bases, with 12 bases remaining between them. CDR3 coding DNA: TGTGCCAGTACCGAGGGGTATGGAAACACCATATATTTT. Its translation is CASTEGYGNTIYF.